A single sample gave rise to the 4 T cell receptor beta chains below, sequenced in a study of CD8+ T cells in alopecia areata. Extracted from the samples, RNA was reverse transcribed into cDNA to serve as the sequencing template. Sequencing was performed with immunoSEQ multiplex PCR; in TCRdb, only in-frame clones are kept and a portion is missing. Of over 85,000 clones detected, 40% to 55% appear once; the ten largest clones hold about 0.79%. The sequenced sample consisted of CD4+ T cells sorted from blood. Receptor source: a human donor with alopecia areata.

This chain links TRBV29-1 with TRBJ2-2; D gene ambiguous. V gave up 6 bases and J gave up 4 bases, with 12 bases separating them. The CDR3 covers 13 residues. Germline CDR1 and CDR2: SQVTM and ANQGSEA. CDR3 DNA sequence: TGCAGCGTGCACGACTCCCGCACCGGGGAGCTGTTTTTT. It specifies CSVHDSRTGELFF.

This clone was seen a few times. V and J are TRBV14 and TRBJ2-5; 7 bases fit TRBD2. The CDR3 spans 14 residues. V was pared by 7 bases and J by 3 bases, with 8 bases of the junction left unmatched. The V gene's germline CDR1 is SGHDN and CDR2 FVKESK. The CDR3 DNA reads as TGTGCCAGCACCAAGGCTAGCGGAGAAGAGACCCAGTACTTC. It codes for CASTKASGEETQYF.

A word on this clone: The sample holds other DNA sequences that translate to the same CDR3. V and J are TRBV30 and TRBJ2-1; D is possibly TRBD1 (5 bases). From germline, CDR1 is GTSNPN and CDR2 SVGIG (reference sequence). CDR3 size: 11 residues. V was cut by 0 bases and J by 10 bases, with 7 bases left in between. The CDR3 loop is CAWSVGAEQFF. The CDR3 bases are TGTGCCTGGAGTGTAGGGGCGGAGCAGTTCTTC.

V and J are TRBV29-1 and TRBJ2-1; D uncertain. V was cut by 3 bases and J by 2 bases, with 17 bases left in between. This CDR3 contains 16 residues. Germline CDR1 is SQVTM and CDR2 is ANQGSEA. For the CDR3, the DNA is TGCAGCGTTGATGATCGGGCAGGCCCCACCTACAATGAGCAGTTCTTC. This sequence encodes CSVDDRAGPTYNEQFF.